Following are 18 T cell receptor beta chains from one sample sequenced in a study of shared T cell receptors in the human thymus. The data were produced by immunoSEQ multiplex PCR, yet TCRdb's version contains in-frame clones alone and is incomplete. The top ten clones hold around 0.01% of a sample with hundreds of thousands of clones, around nine tenths of them seen once. The sample was also linked to a second study, of human thymus T cells.

Sample: thymocytes. The origin of the receptors is a boy less than two years old with a congenital heart defect.

The chain couples TRBV27 to TRBJ2-1; tentative D call: TRBD2 (6 bases). There are 23 residues in the CDR3. Trimming shortened V by 7 bases and J by 0 bases, and 37 bases separated the two germline ends. Germline V CDR1 and CDR2: MNHEY, SMNVEV (reference sequence). The CDR3 loop is CASKIAPRGSESGDSSSYNEQFF. CDR3 nucleotide sequence: TGTGCCAGCAAAATAGCGCCCCGGGGGAGCGAGTCCGGGGATTCGAGCTCCTACAATGAGCAGTTCTTC.

CDR3 nucleotide sequence: TGTGCCAGCAGTCCGATCACTAGCGGGAGGGATGACGAGCAGTACTTC. Residues: CASSPITSGRDDEQYF. The chain recombines TRBV28 with TRBJ2-7; 13 bases match TRBD2. J lost 5 bases, V lost 5 bases, and 9 bases had no gene match. This CDR3 is 16 amino acids long. Germline V CDR1 and CDR2: MDHEN, SYDVKM.

This clone appeared a single time. CDR3 in DNA: TGTGCCTGGAGTGTGGATAGGATGGGGGCCGGTAGCAATCAGCCCCAGCATTTT. Its translation: CAWSVDRMGAGSNQPQHF. The rearrangement links TRBV30 to TRBJ1-5, with TRBD1 as a possible D gene (6 bases). Germline V gene data show CDR1 as GTSNPN and CDR2 as SVGIG (reference sequence). The CDR3 runs to 18 residues. The V end lost 0 bases, the J end lost 0 bases, and 18 bases lay between the germline ends.

The chain recombines TRBV19 with TRBJ2-7; possible D gene TRBD2, 6 bases. The ends were cut back, 4 bases at V and 2 bases at J, with 12 bases in the middle. There are 14 residues in the CDR3. CDR1 LNHDA and CDR2 SQIVND come from the germline V gene (reference sequence). CDR3 in amino acids: CASSRGEVPYEQYF. The CDR3 DNA is TGTGCCAGTAGTAGGGGGGAGGTCCCCTACGAGCAGTACTTC.

The V and J genes are TRBV7-2 and TRBJ2-1; D might be TRBD2 (5 bases). V was clipped by 5 bases and J by 0 bases, with 14 bases between them. CDR3 length equals 16 residues. The germline V gene encodes CDR1 SGHTA and CDR2 FQGNSA. CDR3 in DNA: TGTGCCAGCAGCGCGGTACTAGGGAGCTCCTACAATGAGCAGTTCTTC. This gives the protein CASSAVLGSSYNEQFF.

DNA for the CDR3: TGTGCCTGGGAGACAGTGCGCGGCTACACCTTC. Protein: CAWETVRGYTF. The rearrangement links TRBV30 to TRBJ1-2; D might be TRBD1 (5 bases). There are 11 residues in the CDR3. Germline V CDR1 and CDR2: GTSNPN, SVGIG (reference sequence). V was trimmed by 5 bases and J by 8 bases, leaving 12 bases between them.

The V and J genes are TRBV6-4 and TRBJ1-1; D possibly corresponds to TRBD1 (5 bases). The CDR3 has 14 amino acids. V was cut by 7 bases and J by 1 base, with 13 bases left in between. The V gene's germline CDR1 is MRHNA and CDR2 SNTAGT. The chain's CDR3 is CASTGGTTNTEAFF. The CDR3, as DNA: TGTGCCAGCACCGGAGGGACGACGAACACTGAAGCTTTCTTT.

The chain couples TRBV11-3 to TRBJ2-4, with 8 bases that match TRBD2. The CDR3 consists of 19 residues. Per germline, CDR1 SGHNT and CDR2 YENEEA. Trimming cost V 1 base and J 1 base; bases outside gene matches: 12. CDR3 nucleotides: TGTGCCAGCAGCTTAGCAAAGGGTAGCGGGAAGGGGGCCAAAAACATTCAGTACTTC. As protein: CASSLAKGSGKGAKNIQYF. Variable domain in full (rest from reference TRBV11-3 and TRBJ2-4): EAGVVQSPRYKIIEKKQPVAFWCNPISGHNTLYWYLQNLGQGPELLIRYENEEAVDDSQLPKDRFSAERLKGVDSTLKIQPAELGDSAVYLCASSLAKGSGKGAKNIQYFGAGTRLSVL.

This chain uses TRBV27 with TRBJ1-4; D not certain. Trimming pared 5 bases from V and 4 bases from J, leaving 8 bases between. The germline V gene encodes CDR1 MNHEY and CDR2 SMNVEV (reference sequence). The CDR3 contains 13 residues. CDR3 region: CASSPGLNEKLFF. The CDR3 DNA is TGTGCCAGCAGTCCAGGCCTTAATGAAAAACTGTTTTTT.

The V call is TRBV11-2, the J call TRBJ2-7; no clear D. Germline V CDR1 and CDR2: SGHAT, FQNNGV. This CDR3 has 16 residues. Deletions cut 2 bases from V and 5 bases from J, with 19 bases between. CDR3 sequence (DNA): TGTGCCAGCAGCTTAAACCCCTCATCAAGAGGAAACGAGCAGTACTTC. It translates to CASSLNPSSRGNEQYF. Complete variable domain (other parts from reference TRBV11-2 and TRBJ2-7): EAGVAQSPRYKIIEKRQSVAFWCNPISGHATLYWYQQILGQGPKLLIQFQNNGVVDDSQLPKDRFSAERLKGVDSTLKIQPAKLEDSAVYLCASSLNPSSRGNEQYFGPGTRLTVT.

J is TRBJ2-3 and V is TRBV15, with 8 bases fitting TRBD1. This CDR3 region has 14 residues. The V gene end was trimmed by 0 bases and the J gene end by 10 bases; junction bases not matched to a gene: 6. CDR1 and CDR2 from the germline V gene are LNHNV and YYDKDF (reference sequence). The CDR3 loop reads CATSRDPETGAQYF. The DNA for the CDR3 is TGTGCCACCAGCAGAGATCCCGAGACAGGGGCGCAGTATTTT.

J is TRBJ2-1 and V is TRBV29-1, with 10 bases aligning to TRBD1. Trimming removed 8 bases from V and 7 bases from J; junction bases left unmatched: 8. The CDR3 covers 13 residues. The germline CDR1 and CDR2 sequences are SQVTM and ANQGSEA. This CDR3 is CSLGQGSANEQFF. CDR3 coding DNA: TGCAGCCTGGGACAGGGGTCAGCAAATGAGCAGTTCTTC.

V is TRBV27 and J is TRBJ1-2; D may be TRBD1 (5 bases). V was clipped by 3 bases and J by 2 bases, with 7 bases between them. The CDR3 runs to 13 residues. The germline CDR1 and CDR2 sequences are MNHEY and SMNVEV (reference sequence). The DNA for the CDR3 is TGTGCCAGCAGTTTGGGGCAGAACTATGGCTACACCTTC. It is translated as CASSLGQNYGYTF.

Remarks on this clone: Other nucleotide sequences in the sample specify the same CDR3. CDR3 coding DNA: TGTGCCAGCAGTTACTCGGGACAGGGACCCTACGAGCAGTACTTC. Translation gives CASSYSGQGPYEQYF. The chain combines TRBV6-5 with TRBJ2-7; 9 nucleotides align to TRBD1. Per germline, CDR1 MNHEY and CDR2 SVGAGI. Unmatched junction bases numbered 2, after V lost 0 bases and J lost 2 bases. The CDR3 runs 15 residues.

Notes on this clone: The junction departs from the called germline gene at one end, perhaps through a read error. The chain joins TRBV6-6 to TRBJ2-1, with 8 bases identical to TRBD2. This CDR3 comprises 11 residues. Germline CDR1 and CDR2: MNHNY and SVGAGI (reference sequence). The CDR3 is CASSQKREWVF. The DNA for the CDR3 is TGTGCCAGCAGTCAAAAGCGGGAGTGGGTCTTC.

This clone showed up just once. This rearrangement joins TRBV19 to TRBJ2-5; 10 nucleotides agree with TRBD2. J gave up 5 bases and V 0 bases, and 9 bases lay outside the gene matches. This CDR3 comprises 17 residues. CDR1 is LNHDA, CDR2 SQIVND, per germline (reference sequence). The CDR3 protein is CASSIDGPTSGWETQYF. DNA for the CDR3: TGTGCCAGTAGTATAGATGGCCCGACTAGCGGGTGGGAGACCCAGTACTTC.

The chain uses TRBV4-3 and TRBJ2-7; 12 bases line up with TRBD2. The CDR3 spans 16 residues. With V trimmed by 3 bases and J by 2 bases, 5 bases remained unmatched. In germline, CDR1 is LGHNA, CDR2 YSLEER. In DNA, the CDR3 is TGCGCCAGCAGCCACCTACTAGCGGGAGGTCCCTACGAGCAGTACTTC. Translation: CASSHLLAGGPYEQYF.

This rearrangement joins TRBV6-5 to TRBJ2-1; 11 bases agree with TRBD2. Per the germline V gene, CDR1 is MNHEY and CDR2 is SVGAGI. This CDR3 is 14 amino acids long. With 7 bases clipped from V and 7 bases from J, the junction kept 6 bases outside the gene matches. CDR3 in DNA: TGTGCCAGCAACAGACTAGCGGGAAAGAATGAGCAGTTCTTC. Translating gives CASNRLAGKNEQFF.